Following are 2 T cell receptor beta chains from one sample sequenced in a study of cytomegalovirus exposure and HLA in healthy donors. In the PCR, 60 Vbeta and 13 Jbeta primers were used. Using immunoSEQ multiplex PCR, the repertoire was profiled, and TCRdb retains in-frame clones only, with some absent. The sample lists about 190,000 clones, about four fifths seen once, with 1.5% to 2% in the top ten. Sequenced: PBMCs. Receptors originate from a man between 50 and 59 years old in good health and CMV-seronegative.

The chain combines TRBV18 with TRBJ2-1; 7 bases are shared with TRBD1. Germline V gene data show CDR1 as KGHSH and CDR2 as LQKENI. There are 15 residues in the CDR3. Unmatched junction bases numbered 7, after V lost 0 bases and J lost 8 bases. The CDR3 DNA sequence: TGTGCCAGCTCACCACCTAACAGGGGCCGGGATGAGCAGTTCTTC. This encodes CASSPPNRGRDEQFF.

The chain has TRBV4-1 and TRBJ2-7, with 7 nucleotides matching TRBD2. V lost 1 base and J lost 0; bases outside the gene matches: 9. Germline assignment: CDR1 MGHRA and CDR2 YSYEKL. CDR3 size: 17 residues. CDR3 sequence reads: CASSQVNSGFSSYEQYF. For the CDR3, the DNA is TGCGCCAGCAGCCAAGTGAATAGCGGGTTCTCCTCCTACGAGCAGTACTTC.